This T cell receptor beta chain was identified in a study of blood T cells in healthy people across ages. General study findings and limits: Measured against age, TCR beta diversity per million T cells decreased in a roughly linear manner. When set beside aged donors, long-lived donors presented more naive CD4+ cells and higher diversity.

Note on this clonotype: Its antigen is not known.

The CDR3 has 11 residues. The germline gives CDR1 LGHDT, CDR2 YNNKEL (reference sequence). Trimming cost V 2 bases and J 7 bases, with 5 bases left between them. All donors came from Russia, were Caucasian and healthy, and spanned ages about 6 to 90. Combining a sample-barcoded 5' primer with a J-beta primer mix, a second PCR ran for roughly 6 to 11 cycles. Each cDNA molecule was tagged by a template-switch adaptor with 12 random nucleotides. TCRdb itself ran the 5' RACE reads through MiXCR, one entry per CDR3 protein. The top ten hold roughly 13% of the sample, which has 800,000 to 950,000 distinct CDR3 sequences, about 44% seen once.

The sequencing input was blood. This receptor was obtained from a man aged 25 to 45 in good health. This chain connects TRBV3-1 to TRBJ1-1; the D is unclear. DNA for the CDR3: TGTGCCAGCAGCCAAAACCGTGAAGCTTTCTTT. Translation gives CASSQNREAFF.